The 14 T cell receptor beta chains listed next were all sequenced from one sample in a study of blood T cell repertoires in COVID-19 (dated by TCRdb to about 2020). Library preparation used the immunoSEQ multiplex PCR assay. In TCRdb, the immuneACCESS table is reduced to in-frame sequences with V and J assigned. These tables do not hold every clone; where another copy was compared, an unresolved V gene accounts for under half, and the others remain unexplained. The sample includes 150,000 to 200,000 clones, with approximately 80% observed a single time. The ten largest clones take up roughly 5.2% of the sample. The sequenced sample was PBMCs or T cells enriched from blood (not recorded which). These receptors were taken from a woman aged 55-69 years with acute COVID-19.

This clone was detected a few times. The chain is built from TRBV19 and TRBJ2-4; 7 nucleotides line up with TRBD2. Germline loops: CDR1 LNHDA, CDR2 SQIVND (reference sequence). The CDR3 has 17 amino acids. J was trimmed by 1 base and V by 9 bases; bases with no gene match: 15. The CDR3 coding sequence is TGTGCCAGCTCTAGCGGCCCCCTCCGTAGGGCCAAAAACATTCAGTACTTC. Translated, it gives CASSSGPLRRAKNIQYF.

The rearrangement joins TRBV11-3 to TRBJ2-3; perhaps TRBD2 as D (6 bases). CDR3 length: 17 residues. With 5 bases removed from V and 2 bases from J, the gap between germline ends came to 20 bases. Germline V lookup: CDR1 SGHNT, CDR2 YENEEA. CDR3 amino acids: CASSKTERERFTDTQYF. CDR3 nucleotides: TGTGCCAGCAGCAAGACGGAACGGGAGCGATTCACAGATACGCAGTATTTT.

The gene calls are TRBV30 and TRBJ1-2, with TRBD1 matching over 7 bases. This CDR3 is built from 12 residues. The V and J ends lost 3 bases and 10 bases, in that order; junction bases with no gene match: 8. CDR1 is GTSNPN, CDR2 SVGIG, per germline (reference sequence). The CDR3 nucleotides are TGTGCCTGGAGACCGGGACAGTATAACTACACCTTC. Residues: CAWRPGQYNYTF.

V is TRBV5-4 and J is TRBJ2-2; tentatively, D is TRBD2 (5 bases). Germline lookup yields CDR1 SGHNT and CDR2 YYREEE (reference sequence). This CDR3 comprises 13 residues. The V and J ends lost 7 bases and 0 bases respectively, with 7 bases between them. CDR3 region: CASLGANTGELFF. DNA for the CDR3: TGTGCCAGCCTCGGGGCGAACACCGGGGAGCTGTTTTTT.

This clone has only one observation. This sequence joins TRBV30 and TRBJ1-4; D call uncertain. From germline, CDR1 is GTSNPN and CDR2 SVGIG (reference sequence). Trimming took off 3 bases at V and 8 bases at J, with 10 bases between the two ends. This CDR3 contains 12 residues. DNA of the CDR3: TGTGCCTGGAGCATTGAAACAGAAAAACTGTTTTTT. Translating it yields CAWSIETEKLFF.

This clone appeared a few times. V and J are TRBV10-3 and TRBJ1-3, with D unclear. CDR3 length equals 14 residues. From germline, CDR1 is ENHRY and CDR2 SYGVKD. With 2 bases removed from V and 0 bases from J, the gap between germline ends came to 5 bases. CDR3 residues: CAISEVSSGNTIYF. CDR3 bases: TGTGCCATCAGTGAGGTCTCCTCTGGAAACACCATATATTTT.

The rearrangement links TRBV28 to TRBJ1-1; 8 bases line up with TRBD1. Germline V gene data show CDR1 as MDHEN and CDR2 as SYDVKM. The CDR3 has 17 amino acids. The V gene end was trimmed by 7 bases and the J gene end by 0 bases; junction bases not matched to a gene: 13. The CDR3: CASNLLPGQGLNTEAFF. The DNA for the CDR3 is TGTGCCAGCAACCTCCTACCTGGACAGGGATTGAACACTGAAGCTTTCTTT.

Of note for this clone: Other DNA sequences in this sample translate to the same CDR3. This rearrangement joins TRBV18 to TRBJ2-7; TRBD1 agrees at 7 bases. CDR1 and CDR2 from the germline V gene are KGHSH and LQKENI. V was clipped by 3 bases and J by 0 bases; unmatched bases: 2. This CDR3 comprises 14 residues. CDR3 nucleotide sequence: TGTGCCAGCTCACCGGGGACAGCCTCCTACGAGCAGTACTTC. The encoded protein is CASSPGTASYEQYF.

The rearrangement links TRBV9 to TRBJ1-2; TRBD1 is a possible D gene (5 bases). Trimming pared 2 bases from V and 8 bases from J, leaving 19 bases between. The CDR3 is 15 amino acids. The germline V gene encodes CDR1 SGDLS and CDR2 YYNGEE. As DNA, the CDR3 is TGTGCCAGCAGCGTGGGAGTAGACACCGGGGGGGGCTACACCTTC. Protein product: CASSVGVDTGGGYTF. Based on the CDR3 plus reference TRBV9 and TRBJ1-2, the full variable domain is DSGVTQTPKHLITATGQRVTLRCSPRSGDLSVYWYQQSLDQGLQFLIQYYNGEERAKGNILERFSAQQFPDLHSELNLSSLELGDSALYFCASSVGVDTGGGYTFGSGTRLTVV.

The chain links TRBV6-5 to TRBJ2-2; no reliable D call. The CDR3 consists of 15 residues. Germline CDR1 is MNHEY and CDR2 is SVGAGI. V lost 2 bases and J 2 bases, leaving 9 bases between the germline ends. CDR3 protein: CASSYGQINTGELFF. CDR3 DNA: TGTGCCAGCAGTTACGGGCAGATCAACACCGGGGAGCTGTTTTTT.

This sequence joins TRBV10-3 and TRBJ1-2; 7 bases are a match to TRBD1. Per the germline V gene, CDR1 is ENHRY and CDR2 is SYGVKD. The V gene end was trimmed by 4 bases and the J gene end by 7 bases; junction bases not matched to a gene: 9. The CDR3 loop spans 14 amino acids. Written as DNA, the CDR3 is TGTGCCATCAGTGTTCGACAGGGCAGCGGTGGCTACACCTTC. Translating gives CAISVRQGSGGYTF.

The chain joins TRBV10-3 to TRBJ1-1; TRBD1 matches 7 bases. The germline V gene has CDR1 ENHRY and CDR2 SYGVKD. The V segment lost 7 bases and the J segment 5 bases; nucleotides outside the gene matches: 13. The CDR3 sequence is 15 residues long. In DNA, the CDR3 is TGTGCCATCACGGAGGGGAAGAACAGGGGTACTGAAGCTTTCTTT. Its translation is CAITEGKNRGTEAFF.

V gene TRBV24-1 combines with J gene TRBJ2-5; maybe TRBD2 (5 bases). CDR1 is KGHDR, CDR2 SFDVKD, per germline. The CDR3 contains 13 residues. V dropped 7 bases and J dropped 5 bases, with 13 bases sitting between them. The CDR3: CATRRENGETQYF. As DNA, the CDR3 is TGTGCCACCAGACGGGAAAACGGGGAGACCCAGTACTTC.

J is TRBJ2-1 and V is TRBV9; no clear D gene. The CDR3 sequence is 12 residues long. Germline assignment: CDR1 SGDLS and CDR2 YYNGEE. V was cut by 6 bases and J by 5 bases, with 9 bases left in between. CDR3 sequence: CASTENDNEQFF. CDR3 nucleotide sequence: TGTGCCAGCACCGAGAACGACAATGAGCAGTTCTTC.